The 27 T cell receptor beta chains below all came from one sample that was sequenced in a study of blood T cell repertoires in COVID-19. Method: immunoSEQ multiplex PCR; TCRdb's copy keeps in-frame clones and lacks some. The sample includes about 140,000 clones, 85% to 90% of them seen just once. The sample taken for sequencing was peripheral blood. The receptor source for this set is a human donor in a cohort sampled during active COVID-19.

This clone was picked up one time. The chain has TRBV2 and TRBJ2-5; TRBD1 agrees at 7 bases. Unmatched junction bases numbered 4, after V lost 4 bases and J lost 2 bases. Germline V CDR1 and CDR2: SNHLY, FYNNEI. This CDR3 spans 14 amino acids. CDR3 in amino acids: CASSGQGPQETQYF. The CDR3 bases are TGTGCCAGCAGTGGACAGGGCCCTCAAGAGACCCAGTACTTC.

This rearrangement joins TRBV4-1 to TRBJ2-2, with unresolved D. The germline V gene encodes CDR1 MGHRA and CDR2 YSYEKL. Trimming removed 2 bases at V and 4 bases at J, with 11 bases between. This CDR3 comprises 15 residues. The CDR3 nucleotides read TGCGCCAGCAGCCAACCCCTAGTTAGCACCGGGGAGCTGTTTTTT. It is translated as CASSQPLVSTGELFF.

The rearrangement joins TRBV2 to TRBJ2-7; tentatively, D is TRBD2 (5 bases). Trimming cost V 7 bases and J 3 bases, with 13 bases left between them. Per the germline V gene, CDR1 is SNHLY and CDR2 is FYNNEI. There are 13 residues in the CDR3. CDR3: CASIYSRDYEQYF. CDR3 sequence (DNA): TGTGCCAGCATTTATTCGAGGGACTACGAGCAGTACTTC.

This chain links TRBV12-5 with TRBJ1-1, with D maybe TRBD1 (5 bases). Germline CDR1 reads LGHNT; CDR2 reads FRNRAP. Trimming stripped 1 base from V and 3 bases from J, with 12 bases between. The CDR3 contains 15 residues. CDR3 in DNA: TGTGCTAGTGGTTTGGGACAGACTTGGGACACTGAAGCTTTCTTT. Its protein product is CASGLGQTWDTEAFF.

This chain uses TRBV20-1 with TRBJ2-7; D is possibly TRBD2 (5 bases). The CDR3 loop spans 10 amino acids. Trimming removed 7 bases from V and 3 bases from J, with 7 bases in between. The germline CDR1 and CDR2 sequences are DFQATT and SNEGSKA (reference sequence). The CDR3 DNA is TGCAGTGTAGCGAGCTACGAGCAGTACTTC. Amino acids: CSVASYEQYF.

V and J are TRBV28 and TRBJ2-3; 7 bases are shared with TRBD2. Germline-derived CDR1 and CDR2 are MDHEN and SYDVKM. This CDR3 is 16 amino acids long. Trimming removed 6 bases from V and 5 bases from J; junction bases left unmatched: 14. CDR3 sequence (DNA): TGTGCCAGCAGCTCCCTTGGCGCGGGGGTAAGAGATACGCAGTATTTT. Protein sequence: CASSSLGAGVRDTQYF.

The chain recombines TRBV3-1 (or the pseudogene TRBV3-2) with TRBJ2-3, with 8 bases aligning to TRBD1. The CDR3 has 14 residues. CDR1 and CDR2 from the germline V gene are LGHDT and YNNKEL (reference sequence). After removal of 4 bases from V and 5 bases from J, the junction contained 5 bases not matched to a gene. The CDR3, as DNA: TGTGCCAGCAGCCCCAGGGGGCAAGTAGATACGCAGTATTTT. This codes for CASSPRGQVDTQYF.

The V and J genes are TRBV2 and TRBJ2-1; 11 bases are a match to TRBD2. Germline V gene data show CDR1 as SNHLY and CDR2 as FYNNEI. V lost 6 bases to trimming and J lost 10 bases; unmatched junction nucleotides: 11. The CDR3 is 15 residues long. In DNA form, the CDR3 reads TGTGCCAGCAGGCAAACATTAGCGGGAGGGCAAGAGCAGTTCTTC. Translation: CASRQTLAGGQEQFF.

This clone was found once. The V and J genes are TRBV2 and TRBJ1-1; D might be TRBD1 (5 bases). Looked up from germline, CDR1 is SNHLY and CDR2 is FYNNEI. This CDR3 region has 15 residues. The V end lost 4 bases, the J end lost 2 bases, and 14 bases lay between the germline ends. The CDR3 spells CASSVQGRINTEAFF. Written as DNA, the CDR3 is TGTGCCAGCAGTGTGCAGGGCCGGATTAACACTGAAGCTTTCTTT.

This clone was counted a few times. The rearrangement uses TRBV29-1 and TRBJ2-5; 7 nucleotides match TRBD2. The CDR3 totals 13 residues. The V segment lost 7 bases and the J segment 2 bases; nucleotides outside the gene matches: 7. Germline V gene data show CDR1 as SQVTM and CDR2 as ANQGSEA. The CDR3, as DNA: TGCAGCGGAAAGTGGGGGGGACAAGAGACCCAGTACTTC. It yields the protein CSGKWGGQETQYF.

V usage is TRBV18 and J usage is TRBJ2-7; TRBD2 matches 11 bases. V lost 2 bases and J lost 3; bases outside the gene matches: 0. The CDR3 runs to 14 residues. Germline V gene data show CDR1 as KGHSH and CDR2 as LQKENI. This chain's CDR3 is CASSPTSGGYEQYF. In nucleotides, the CDR3 is TGTGCCAGCTCACCAACTAGCGGGGGCTACGAGCAGTACTTC.

In its sample, this clone was seen once. The chain couples TRBV4-1 to TRBJ2-5; 9 nucleotides align to TRBD1. This CDR3 comprises 15 residues. V lost 3 bases and J lost 5; bases outside the gene matches: 7. Looked up from germline, CDR1 is MGHRA and CDR2 is YSYEKL. The CDR3 DNA is TGCGCCAGCAGCCATCCGGGACAGGGTCTGGAGACCCAGTACTTC. Translation: CASSHPGQGLETQYF.

V and J are TRBV10-1 and TRBJ2-3, with D perhaps TRBD1 (6 bases). Germline loops: CDR1 WNHNN, CDR2 SYGVQD (reference sequence). The CDR3 runs 13 residues. V was cut by 6 bases and J by 3 bases, with 10 bases left in between. As DNA, the CDR3 is TGCGCCAGCAGCAGGGGCGCAACAGATACGCAGTATTTT. Protein: CASSRGATDTQYF.

This clone has a single count. The chain links TRBV7-9 to TRBJ2-7; 8 bases match TRBD2. The V gene end was trimmed by 5 bases and the J gene end by 0 bases; junction bases not matched to a gene: 12. This CDR3 comprises 17 residues. Germline CDR1 SEHNR, CDR2 FQNEAQ (reference sequence). The CDR3 reads CASSPPGWGTSSYEQYF. The CDR3 region has the DNA TGTGCCAGCAGCCCCCCGGGGTGGGGGACTAGCTCCTACGAGCAGTACTTC.

This chain uses TRBV13 with TRBJ2-2, with D possibly TRBD2 on 6 matching bases. Germline V gives CDR1 PRHDT, CDR2 FYEKMQ (reference sequence). The CDR3 loop spans 15 amino acids. V lost 3 bases and J lost 0, with 8 bases in between. The CDR3 loop is CASSFPGANTGELFF. The CDR3 nucleotides are TGTGCCAGCAGCTTCCCGGGGGCGAACACCGGGGAGCTGTTTTTT.

The chain links TRBV4-2 to TRBJ2-1, with 13 bases lining up with TRBD2. The germline gives CDR1 LGHNA, CDR2 YNFKEQ. The trim removed 4 bases at V and 3 bases at J, leaving 3 bases unmatched. CDR3 size: 16 residues. CDR3 loop: CASSLTSGRDYNEQFF. The DNA of the CDR3 is TGTGCCAGCAGCCTTACTAGCGGGAGGGACTACAATGAGCAGTTCTTC.

The V call is TRBV28, the J call TRBJ1-2; tentatively, D is TRBD1 (5 bases). The CDR3 has 17 residues. Germline values: CDR1 MDHEN, CDR2 SYDVKM. V was pared by 5 bases and J by 5 bases, with 24 bases between. The CDR3 DNA follows: TGTGCCAGCAGTACGCAAGGGGCAGGGATGAAGGGGTATGGCTACACCTTC. Translation gives CASSTQGAGMKGYGYTF.

The CDR3 spells CASSLSSGNYEQYF. CDR3 nucleotides: TGTGCCAGCAGTTTATCTAGCGGGAACTACGAGCAGTACTTC. The chain recombines TRBV28 with TRBJ2-7; 9 nucleotides align to TRBD2. The V gene's germline CDR1 is MDHEN and CDR2 SYDVKM. Trimming took 1 base from V and 3 from J; bases not matched to a gene: 1. This CDR3 spans 14 amino acids.

As DNA, the CDR3 is TGTGCCTGGAGAAAAGACAGCACCTCTGGAAACACCATATATTTT. Translation: CAWRKDSTSGNTIYF. This chain uses TRBV30 with TRBJ1-3, with D possibly matching TRBD1 (5 bases). CDR3 length: 15 amino acids. V was shortened by 3 bases and J by 0 bases, with 12 bases between the two germline ends. CDR1 GTSNPN and CDR2 SVGIG come from the germline V gene (reference sequence).

The chain carries TRBV10-3 and TRBJ1-5; D unresolved. This CDR3 region has 13 residues. CDR1 and CDR2 from the germline V gene are ENHRY and SYGVKD. Trimming shortened V by 3 bases and J by 5 bases, and 8 bases separated the two germline ends. CDR3: CAISDWGDQPQHF. Written as DNA, the CDR3 is TGTGCCATCAGTGACTGGGGAGATCAGCCCCAGCATTTT.

The V and J genes are TRBV7-8 and TRBJ1-1; 8 bases line up with TRBD1. V lost 1 base, J lost 5 bases, and 9 bases stayed unmatched. The CDR3 runs to 16 residues. Per the germline V gene, CDR1 is SGHVS and CDR2 is FQNEAQ. The CDR3 DNA follows: TGTGCCAGCAGCTTAGGGCAGACAGGGGCGAGTACTGAAGCTTTCTTT. It yields the protein CASSLGQTGASTEAFF.

The chain employs TRBV5-4 and TRBJ2-7; TRBD1 matches 7 bases. V was pared by 1 base and J by 0 bases, with 1 base of the junction left unmatched. Germline V CDR1 and CDR2: SGHNT, YYREEE (reference sequence). CDR3 size: 14 residues. This CDR3 reads CASSLWDSSYEQYF. CDR3 nucleotides: TGTGCCAGCAGCTTGTGGGACAGCTCCTACGAGCAGTACTTC.

V is TRBV11-2 and J is TRBJ2-1; TRBD1 agrees at 10 bases. The CDR3 has 13 amino acids. Trimming removed 5 bases from V and 8 bases from J; junction bases left unmatched: 3. Germline CDR1 reads SGHAT; CDR2 reads FQNNGV. As DNA, the CDR3 is TGTGCCAGCAGCGAGGACAGGGGGGATGAGCAGTTCTTC. Its translation: CASSEDRGDEQFF.

The chain is built from TRBV2 and TRBJ2-2, with 8 bases aligning to TRBD2. Germline V gene sequence: CDR1 SNHLY, CDR2 FYNNEI. The CDR3 is made up of 14 amino acids. The ends lost 6 bases at V and 5 bases at J; junction bases unmatched: 5. The CDR3 reads CASRRVAGTGELFF. CDR3 in DNA: TGTGCCAGCAGACGGGTAGCGGGGACCGGGGAGCTGTTTTTT.

This chain uses TRBV27 with TRBJ1-1; 7 bases fit TRBD1. CDR1 is MNHEY and CDR2 is SMNVEV in the germline V gene (reference sequence). The CDR3 sequence is 17 residues long. V shed 5 bases and J 5 bases; nucleotides not matched to a gene: 17. CDR3 in DNA: TGTGCCAGCAGTCTCAGGGGCAGGGGGAGAGTAGATACTGAAGCTTTCTTT. Residues: CASSLRGRGRVDTEAFF.

This clone has just a few counts. The V call is TRBV28, the J call TRBJ1-1, with TRBD1 matching 9 bases. V lost 4 bases to trimming and J lost 1 base; unmatched junction nucleotides: 4. This CDR3 is 15 amino acids long. The germline V gene encodes CDR1 MDHEN and CDR2 SYDVKM. The CDR3, as DNA: TGTGCCAGCAGTTCCCAGGACAGGGGGAACACTGAAGCTTTCTTT. This codes for CASSSQDRGNTEAFF.

The chain combines TRBV6-6 with TRBJ1-2; D is unresolved. V lost 6 bases to trimming and J lost 3 bases, with 5 bases between them. CDR3 length: 11 residues. The germline V gene encodes CDR1 MNHNY and CDR2 SVGAGI (reference sequence). CDR3 in DNA: TGTGCCAGCAGACGGGACTATGGCTACACCTTC. Its protein product is CASRRDYGYTF.